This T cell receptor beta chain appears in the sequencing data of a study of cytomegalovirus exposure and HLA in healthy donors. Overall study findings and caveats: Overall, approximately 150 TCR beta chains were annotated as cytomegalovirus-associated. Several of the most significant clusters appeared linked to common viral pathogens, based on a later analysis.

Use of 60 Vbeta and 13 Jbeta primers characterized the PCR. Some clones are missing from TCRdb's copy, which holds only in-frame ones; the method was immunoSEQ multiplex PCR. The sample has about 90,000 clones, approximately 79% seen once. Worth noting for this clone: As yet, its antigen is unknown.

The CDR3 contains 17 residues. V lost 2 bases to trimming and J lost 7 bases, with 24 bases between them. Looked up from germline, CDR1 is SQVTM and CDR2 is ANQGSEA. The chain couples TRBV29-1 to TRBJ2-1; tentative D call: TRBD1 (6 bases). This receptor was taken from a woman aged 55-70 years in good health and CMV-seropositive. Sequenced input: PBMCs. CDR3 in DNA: TGCAGCGTTGAAAACGCGGACAGTCGGGTGGCCGCGAATGAGCAGTTCTTC. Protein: CSVENADSRVAANEQFF.